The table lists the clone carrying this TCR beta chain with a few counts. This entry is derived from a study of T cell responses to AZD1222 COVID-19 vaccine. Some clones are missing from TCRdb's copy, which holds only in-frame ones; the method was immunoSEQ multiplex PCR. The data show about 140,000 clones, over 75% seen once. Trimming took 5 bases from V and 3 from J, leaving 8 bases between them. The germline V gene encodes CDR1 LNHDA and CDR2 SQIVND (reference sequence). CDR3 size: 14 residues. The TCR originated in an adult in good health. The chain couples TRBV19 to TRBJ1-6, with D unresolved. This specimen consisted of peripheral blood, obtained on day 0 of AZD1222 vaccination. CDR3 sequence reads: CASSLQSYNSPLHF. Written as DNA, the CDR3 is TGTGCCAGTAGTCTTCAGAGCTATAATTCACCCCTCCACTTT. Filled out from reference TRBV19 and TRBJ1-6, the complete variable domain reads DGGITQSPKYLFRKEGQNVTLSCEQNLNHDAMYWYRQDPGQGLRLIYYSQIVNDFQKGDIAEGYSVSREKKESFPLTVTSAQKNPTAFYLCASSLQSYNSPLHFGNGTRLTVT.